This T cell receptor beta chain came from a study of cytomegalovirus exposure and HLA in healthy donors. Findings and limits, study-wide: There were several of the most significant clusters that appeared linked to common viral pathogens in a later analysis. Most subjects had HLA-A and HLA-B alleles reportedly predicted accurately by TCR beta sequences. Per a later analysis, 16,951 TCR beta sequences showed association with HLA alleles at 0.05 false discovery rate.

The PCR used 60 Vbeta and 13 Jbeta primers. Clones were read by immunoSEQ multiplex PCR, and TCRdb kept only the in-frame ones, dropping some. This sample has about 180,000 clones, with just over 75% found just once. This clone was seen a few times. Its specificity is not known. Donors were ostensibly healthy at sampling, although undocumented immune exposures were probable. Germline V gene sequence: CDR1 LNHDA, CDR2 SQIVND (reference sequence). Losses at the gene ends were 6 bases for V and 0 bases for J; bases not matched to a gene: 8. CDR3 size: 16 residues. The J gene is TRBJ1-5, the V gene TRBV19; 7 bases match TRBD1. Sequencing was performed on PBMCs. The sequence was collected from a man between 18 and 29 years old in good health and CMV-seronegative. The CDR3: CASSDRASYSNQPQHF. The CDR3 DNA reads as TGTGCCAGTAGCGACAGGGCCTCTTATAGCAATCAGCCCCAGCATTTT.